The 21 T cell receptor beta chains below come from one sample, sequenced in a study of blood T cell repertoires in COVID-19 (dated by TCRdb to about 2020). Libraries were constructed by the immunoSEQ multiplex PCR assay. What TCRdb holds here is the immuneACCESS table cut down to in-frame rearrangements. Part of the clones is not present; checked against another copy, under half of the missing clones reflect an unresolved V gene, and the others are unexplained. Here the sample has about 93,000 clones; roughly 90% occur a single time. Clones ranked in the top ten supply roughly 1.5% of the sample. Material for sequencing was peripheral blood. The receptors shown here come from a human donor with active COVID-19. The donor label of this sample is uncertain.

This rearrangement joins TRBV4-1 to TRBJ1-6; D is undetermined. This CDR3 spans 18 amino acids. V was trimmed by 0 bases and J by 0 bases, leaving 12 bases between them. Looked up from germline, CDR1 is MGHRA and CDR2 is YSYEKL. CDR3 region: CASSQDNRQSSYNSPLHF. CDR3 coding DNA: TGCGCCAGCAGCCAAGATAACAGACAAAGCTCCTATAATTCACCCCTCCACTTT.

The chain links TRBV7-9 to TRBJ2-1; D is possibly TRBD1 (6 bases). Trimming removed 5 bases from V and 12 bases from J, with 20 bases in between. The germline V gene encodes CDR1 SEHNR and CDR2 FQNEAQ (reference sequence). The CDR3 has 14 amino acids. DNA for the CDR3: TGTGCCAGCAGCAGGACAGCCTTTTCTCAAGTGCAGTTCTTC. Its translation: CASSRTAFSQVQFF.

The rearrangement links TRBV5-4 to TRBJ1-1; unclear D gene. CDR1 SGHNT and CDR2 YYREEE come from the germline V gene (reference sequence). The CDR3 runs 15 residues. The ends were cut back, 4 bases at V and 0 bases at J, with 13 bases in the middle. CDR3 loop: CASSLFITLNTEAFF. CDR3 coding DNA: TGTGCCAGCAGCCTATTCATTACCTTGAACACTGAAGCTTTCTTT.

This chain uses TRBV2 with TRBJ1-4; TRBD1 matches at 8 bases. V was clipped by 4 bases and J by 0 bases; unmatched bases: 4. Germline V lookup: CDR1 SNHLY, CDR2 FYNNEI. This CDR3 spans 16 amino acids. The CDR3 sequence is CASSVGQATTNEKLFF. In DNA form, the CDR3 reads TGTGCCAGCAGTGTGGGACAGGCCACAACTAATGAAAAACTGTTTTTT.

The V call is TRBV7-2, the J call TRBJ1-2; D is uncertain. The germline V gene has CDR1 SGHTA and CDR2 FQGNSA. CDR3 length equals 13 residues. The V end was cut by 3 bases, the J end by 3 bases, with 8 bases between. CDR3 residues: CASSLEFHYGYTF. The CDR3 nucleotides read TGTGCCAGCAGCTTGGAGTTCCACTATGGCTACACCTTC.

The rearrangement joins TRBV7-2 to TRBJ1-1; D is unclear. Trimming pared 3 bases from V and 2 bases from J, leaving 10 bases between. Per germline, CDR1 SGHTA and CDR2 FQGNSA. The CDR3 length is 14 residues. CDR3 sequence reads: CASSLSGVNTEAFF. Written as DNA, the CDR3 is TGTGCCAGCAGCTTGTCCGGGGTAAACACTGAAGCTTTCTTT.

This chain connects TRBV5-4 to TRBJ2-3, with TRBD2 matching over 11 bases. The CDR3 runs to 18 residues. Germline V gene data show CDR1 as SGHNT and CDR2 as YYREEE (reference sequence). V was pared by 3 bases and J by 4 bases, with 13 bases of the junction left unmatched. The CDR3 region has the DNA TGTGCCAGCAGCTATAGACTAGCGGGGACGTCTCGGGCAGATACGCAGTATTTT. Its translation is CASSYRLAGTSRADTQYF. The whole variable domain, filled in from reference TRBV5-4 and TRBJ2-3, reads ETGVTQSPTHLIKTRGQQVTLRCSSQSGHNTVSWYQQALGQGPQFIFQYYREEENGRGNFPPRFSGLQFPNYSSELNVNALELDDSALYLCASSYRLAGTSRADTQYFGPGTRLTVL.

The rearrangement uses TRBV12-1 and TRBJ2-7; the table's D call TRBD2 went unverified against the DNA. TRBV12-1 represents a pseudogene. CDR3 length equals 20 residues. The CDR3 nucleotides read TGTGCCAGCATCTCTCCTACCGGGACTAGCGGGGGGCAGACCTCCTACGAGCAGTACTTC. As protein: CASISPTGTSGGQTSYEQYF.

The genes are TRBV4-2 and TRBJ1-1; no clear D. The V gene lost 1 base and the J gene lost 0 bases, with 12 bases spanning the gap. CDR1 and CDR2 from the germline V gene are LGHNA and YNFKEQ. The length of the CDR3 is 16 residues. The CDR3 DNA reads TGTGCCAGCAGCCAAGCTATGCGGGTCATGAACACTGAAGCTTTCTTT. The encoded protein is CASSQAMRVMNTEAFF.

This clone has only one observation. The J gene is TRBJ1-2, the V gene TRBV30; unclear D gene. This CDR3 has 14 amino acids. Trimming took 3 bases from V and 6 from J, leaving 17 bases between them. Germline assignment: CDR1 GTSNPN and CDR2 SVGIG (reference sequence). Here the CDR3 reads CAWRTPPTTNGYTF. The CDR3 coding sequence is TGTGCCTGGAGGACCCCTCCTACTACGAATGGCTACACCTTC.

The chain has TRBV19 and TRBJ2-3, with a tentative D call TRBD2 (6 bases). V was clipped by 8 bases and J by 1 base, with 10 bases between them. The germline V gene encodes CDR1 LNHDA and CDR2 SQIVND (reference sequence). This CDR3 is built from 13 residues. As DNA, the CDR3 is TGTGCCAGTTTCGGAGGGGGCACAGATACGCAGTATTTT. Amino acids: CASFGGGTDTQYF.

The genes are TRBV3-1 (or the pseudogene TRBV3-2) and TRBJ2-2; 10 bases fit TRBD2. The CDR3 length is 17 residues. Germline CDR1 LGHDT, CDR2 YNNKEL (reference sequence). The V segment lost 3 bases and the J segment 0 bases; nucleotides outside the gene matches: 4. The DNA for the CDR3 is TGTGCCAGCAGCCATATAGCGGGGGGAACGAACACCGGGGAGCTGTTTTTT. Translated: CASSHIAGGTNTGELFF.

This rearrangement joins TRBV11-3 to TRBJ2-4, with D maybe TRBD1 (6 bases). V lost 5 bases to trimming and J lost 5 bases, with 10 bases between them. CDR3 length: 13 residues. The germline CDR1 and CDR2 sequences are SGHNT and YENEEA. CDR3 coding DNA: TGTGCCAGCAGCACAAACAGGGAAAACATTCAGTACTTC. Translation: CASSTNRENIQYF.

Here the CDR3 reads CASSAETGNQPQHF. CDR3 coding DNA: TGTGCCAGCAGCGCTGAAACGGGGAATCAGCCCCAGCATTTT. The genes are TRBV9 and TRBJ1-5; D is unclear. The CDR3 sequence is 14 residues long. CDR1 SGDLS and CDR2 YYNGEE come from the germline V gene. V lost 3 bases and J 4 bases, leaving 11 bases between the germline ends. The whole variable domain, remainder taken from reference TRBV9 and TRBJ1-5, is DSGVTQTPKHLITATGQRVTLRCSPRSGDLSVYWYQQSLDQGLQFLIQYYNGEERAKGNILERFSAQQFPDLHSELNLSSLELGDSALYFCASSAETGNQPQHFGDGTRLSIL.

This clone was seen only once. This chain joins TRBV6-4 and TRBJ2-1; 8 bases line up with TRBD2. The junction had 9 bases not matched to a gene; V was cut back by 10 bases and J by 4 bases. Germline V gene data show CDR1 as MRHNA and CDR2 as SNTAGT. This CDR3 region has 14 residues. The CDR3 loop reads CATATGGGYNEQFF. The CDR3 DNA sequence: TGTGCCACCGCCACCGGCGGGGGGTACAATGAGCAGTTCTTC.

The chain links TRBV7-6 to TRBJ1-3; D might be TRBD1 (6 bases). This CDR3 has 19 amino acids. Germline V gives CDR1 SGHVS, CDR2 FNYEAQ. V was shortened by 1 base and J by 0 bases, with 19 bases between the two germline ends. The CDR3 loop reads CASSLETLRTADSGNTIYF. The CDR3 nucleotides are TGTGCCAGCAGCTTAGAGACCTTAAGGACAGCAGACTCTGGAAACACCATATATTTT.

The rearrangement joins TRBV4-3 to TRBJ1-2; the D gene is possibly TRBD1 (6 bases). The CDR3 is made up of 15 amino acids. Germline CDR1 LGHNA, CDR2 YSLEER. V was cut by 1 base and J by 1 base, with 10 bases left in between. CDR3 nucleotide sequence: TGCGCCAGCAGCCAAGGGACAGAAGATAACTATGGCTACACCTTC. This sequence encodes CASSQGTEDNYGYTF.

V and J are TRBV5-1 and TRBJ2-2; D is possibly TRBD1 (6 bases). This CDR3 has 15 amino acids. Germline loops: CDR1 SGHRS, CDR2 YFSETQ. Deletions cut 4 bases from V and 3 bases from J, with 13 bases between. The CDR3, as DNA: TGCGCCAGCAGCCCACTGGGACACTACACCGGGGAGCTGTTTTTT. This codes for CASSPLGHYTGELFF.

Concerning this clone itself: The germline gene is not matched at one end of the junction; a read error may be the cause. The V call is TRBV7-9, the J call TRBJ1-2, with 8 bases identical to TRBD1. The germline gives CDR1 SEHNR, CDR2 FQNEAQ (reference sequence). The CDR3 spans 15 residues. DNA for the CDR3: TGTGTCAGCAGCCCCGGTCAGGGGGCGGACTATGGCTACACCTTC. This translates into CVSSPGQGADYGYTF.

V and J are TRBV3-1 (or the pseudogene TRBV3-2) and TRBJ2-5, with 12 bases identical to TRBD2. In germline, CDR1 is LGHDT, CDR2 YNNKEL (reference sequence). The CDR3 contains 18 residues. The ends lost 1 base at V and 5 bases at J; junction bases unmatched: 11. The CDR3 is CASSQVITSGGSGETQYF. The CDR3 DNA sequence: TGTGCCAGCAGCCAAGTAATCACTAGCGGGGGGTCGGGGGAGACCCAGTACTTC.

The chain couples TRBV2 to TRBJ1-5; tentative D call: TRBD1 (5 bases). This CDR3 region has 15 residues. The V gene's germline CDR1 is SNHLY and CDR2 FYNNEI. Trimming cost V 7 bases and J 2 bases, with 15 bases left between them. The chain's CDR3 is CASKSGGVGNQPQHF. The CDR3 DNA follows: TGTGCCAGCAAAAGTGGGGGGGTTGGCAATCAGCCCCAGCATTTT.